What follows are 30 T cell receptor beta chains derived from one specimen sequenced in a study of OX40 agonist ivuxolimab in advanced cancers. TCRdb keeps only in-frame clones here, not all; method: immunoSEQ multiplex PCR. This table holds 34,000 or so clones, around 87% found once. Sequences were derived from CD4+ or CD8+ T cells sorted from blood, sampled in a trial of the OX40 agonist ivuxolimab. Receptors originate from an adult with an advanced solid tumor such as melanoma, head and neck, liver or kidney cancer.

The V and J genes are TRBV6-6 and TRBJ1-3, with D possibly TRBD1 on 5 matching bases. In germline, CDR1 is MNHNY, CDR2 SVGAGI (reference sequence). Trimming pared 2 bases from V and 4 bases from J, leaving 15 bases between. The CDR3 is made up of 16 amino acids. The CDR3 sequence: CASSYITGQGGNTIYF. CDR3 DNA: TGTGCCAGCAGTTACATAACGGGGCAAGGGGGAAACACCATATATTTT.

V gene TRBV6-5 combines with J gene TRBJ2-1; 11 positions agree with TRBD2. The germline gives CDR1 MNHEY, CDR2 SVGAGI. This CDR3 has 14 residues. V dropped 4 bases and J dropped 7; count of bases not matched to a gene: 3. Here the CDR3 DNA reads TGTGCCAGCAGTTTAGCGGGAGGGCCGAATGAGCAGTTCTTC. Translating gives CASSLAGGPNEQFF.

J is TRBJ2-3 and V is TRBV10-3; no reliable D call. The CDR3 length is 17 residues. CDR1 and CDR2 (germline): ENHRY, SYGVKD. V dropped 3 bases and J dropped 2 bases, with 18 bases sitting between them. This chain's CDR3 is CAISDRASGNNTDTQYF. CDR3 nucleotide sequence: TGTGCCATCAGTGATCGGGCCTCCGGCAACAACACAGATACGCAGTATTTT.

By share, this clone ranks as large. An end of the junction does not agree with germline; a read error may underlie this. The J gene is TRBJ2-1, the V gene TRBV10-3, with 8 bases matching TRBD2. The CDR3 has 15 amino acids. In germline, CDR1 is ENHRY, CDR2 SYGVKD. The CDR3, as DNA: TGTGCCATGAGTGTTGGGACTAGCTCCTACAATGAGCAGTTCTTC. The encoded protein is CAMSVGTSSYNEQFF.

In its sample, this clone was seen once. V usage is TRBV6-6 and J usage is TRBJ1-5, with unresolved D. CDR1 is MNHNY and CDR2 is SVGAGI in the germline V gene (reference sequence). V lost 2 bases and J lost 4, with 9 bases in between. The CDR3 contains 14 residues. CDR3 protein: CASSYRVENQPQHF. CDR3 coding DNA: TGTGCCAGCAGTTACAGGGTTGAGAATCAGCCCCAGCATTTT.

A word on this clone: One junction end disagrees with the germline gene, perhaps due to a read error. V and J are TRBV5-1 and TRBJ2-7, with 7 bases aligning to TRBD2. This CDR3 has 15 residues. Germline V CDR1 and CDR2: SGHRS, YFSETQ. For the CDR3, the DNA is TGCGCCAGCAGATCGGAACTGACTAGCTCCGACGAGCAGTACTTC. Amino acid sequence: CASRSELTSSDEQYF.

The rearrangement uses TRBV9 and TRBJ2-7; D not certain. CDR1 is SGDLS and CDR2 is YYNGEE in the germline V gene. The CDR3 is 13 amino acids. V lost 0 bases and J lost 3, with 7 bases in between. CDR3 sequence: CASSVDGFYEQYF. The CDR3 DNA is TGTGCCAGCAGCGTAGACGGGTTCTACGAGCAGTACTTC.

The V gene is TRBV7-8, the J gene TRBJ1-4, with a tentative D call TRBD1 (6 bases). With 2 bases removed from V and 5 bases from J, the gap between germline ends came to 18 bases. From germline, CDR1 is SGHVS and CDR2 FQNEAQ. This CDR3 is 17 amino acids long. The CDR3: CASSLMLRGIGNEKLFF. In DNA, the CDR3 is TGTGCCAGCAGCTTAATGCTCAGGGGAATTGGGAATGAAAAACTGTTTTTT.

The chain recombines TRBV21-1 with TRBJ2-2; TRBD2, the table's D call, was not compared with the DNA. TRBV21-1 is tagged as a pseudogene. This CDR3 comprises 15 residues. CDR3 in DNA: TGTGCCAGCAGCATAATGGGAGGACGGACCGGGGAGCTGTTTTTT. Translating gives CASSIMGGRTGELFF.

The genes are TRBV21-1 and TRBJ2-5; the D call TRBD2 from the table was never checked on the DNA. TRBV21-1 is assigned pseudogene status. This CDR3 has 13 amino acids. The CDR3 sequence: CASSKEMEPRGYF. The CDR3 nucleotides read TGTGCCAGCAGCAAAGAAATGGAACCTCGAGGTTACTTC.

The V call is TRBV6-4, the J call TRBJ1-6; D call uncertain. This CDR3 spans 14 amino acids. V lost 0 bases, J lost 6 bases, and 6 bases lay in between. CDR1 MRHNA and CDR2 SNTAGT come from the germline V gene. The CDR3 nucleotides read TGTGCCAGCAGTGACTCGCCAATTAATTCACCCCTCCACTTT. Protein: CASSDSPINSPLHF.

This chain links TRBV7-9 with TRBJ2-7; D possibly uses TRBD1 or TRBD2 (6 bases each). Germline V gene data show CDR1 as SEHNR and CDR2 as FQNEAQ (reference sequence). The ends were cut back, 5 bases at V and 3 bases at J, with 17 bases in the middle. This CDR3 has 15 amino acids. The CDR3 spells CASSPWGQGLYEQYF. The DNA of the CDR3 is TGTGCCAGCAGCCCCTGGGGGCAGGGACTCTACGAGCAGTACTTC.

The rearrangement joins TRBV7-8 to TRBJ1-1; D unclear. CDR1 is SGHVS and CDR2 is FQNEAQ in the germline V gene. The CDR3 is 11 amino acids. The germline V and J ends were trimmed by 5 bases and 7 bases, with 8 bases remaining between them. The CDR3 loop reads CASSPTLEAFF. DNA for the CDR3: TGTGCCAGCAGCCCCACCCTTGAAGCTTTCTTT.

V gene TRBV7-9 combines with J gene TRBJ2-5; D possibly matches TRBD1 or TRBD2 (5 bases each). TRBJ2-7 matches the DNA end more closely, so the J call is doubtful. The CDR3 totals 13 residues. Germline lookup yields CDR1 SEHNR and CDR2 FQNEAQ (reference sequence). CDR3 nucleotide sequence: TGTGCCAGCAGCTTTGGGGGATCCTACGAGCAGTACTTC. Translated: CASSFGGSYEQYF.

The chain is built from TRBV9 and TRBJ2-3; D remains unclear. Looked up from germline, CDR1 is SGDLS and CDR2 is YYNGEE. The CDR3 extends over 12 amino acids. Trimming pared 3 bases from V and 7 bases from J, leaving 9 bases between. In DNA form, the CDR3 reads TGTGCCAGCAGCGAATCCCCCAATACGCAGTATTTT. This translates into CASSESPNTQYF. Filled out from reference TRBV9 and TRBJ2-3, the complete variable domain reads DSGVTQTPKHLITATGQRVTLRCSPRSGDLSVYWYQQSLDQGLQFLIQYYNGEERAKGNILERFSAQQFPDLHSELNLSSLELGDSALYFCASSESPNTQYFGPGTRLTVL.

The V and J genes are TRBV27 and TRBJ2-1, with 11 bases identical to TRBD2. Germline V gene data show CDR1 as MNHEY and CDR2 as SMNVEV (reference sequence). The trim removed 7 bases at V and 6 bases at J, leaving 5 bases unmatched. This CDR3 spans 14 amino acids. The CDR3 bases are TGTGCCAGCACCCTCGGGACTAGCGGCAATGAGCAGTTCTTC. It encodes CASTLGTSGNEQFF.

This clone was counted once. This chain's CDR3 is CASSLGTGVYEQYF. The CDR3 nucleotides are TGTGCCAGCAGCTTAGGGACAGGGGTCTACGAGCAGTACTTC. The chain is built from TRBV11-2 and TRBJ2-7; 9 bases map to TRBD1. CDR3 length: 14 residues. CDR1 is SGHAT and CDR2 is FQNNGV in the germline V gene. V shed 1 base and J 3 bases; nucleotides not matched to a gene: 1.

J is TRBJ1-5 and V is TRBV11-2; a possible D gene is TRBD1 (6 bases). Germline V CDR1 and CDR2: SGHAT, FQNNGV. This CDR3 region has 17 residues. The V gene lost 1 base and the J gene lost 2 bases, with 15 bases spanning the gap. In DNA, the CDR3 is TGTGCCAGCAGCTTAGGGGGGGCCGGGGGTGGCAATCAGCCCCAGCATTTT. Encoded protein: CASSLGGAGGGNQPQHF.

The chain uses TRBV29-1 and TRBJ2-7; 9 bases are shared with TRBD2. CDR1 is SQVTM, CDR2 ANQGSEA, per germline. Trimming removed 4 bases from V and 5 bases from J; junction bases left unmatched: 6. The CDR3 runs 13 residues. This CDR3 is CSVGPSGTHEQYF. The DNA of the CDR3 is TGCAGCGTTGGGCCTAGCGGGACACACGAGCAGTACTTC.

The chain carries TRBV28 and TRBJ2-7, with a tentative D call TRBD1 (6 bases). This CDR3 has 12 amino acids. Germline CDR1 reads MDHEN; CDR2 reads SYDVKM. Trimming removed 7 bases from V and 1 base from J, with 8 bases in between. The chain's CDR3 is CASKTGSYEQYF. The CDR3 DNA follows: TGTGCCAGCAAGACAGGTTCCTACGAGCAGTACTTC.

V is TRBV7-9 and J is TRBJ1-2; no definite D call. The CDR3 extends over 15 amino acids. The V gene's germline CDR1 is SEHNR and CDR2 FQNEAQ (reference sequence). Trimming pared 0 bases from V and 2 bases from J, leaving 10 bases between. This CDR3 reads CASSLAAVINYGYTF. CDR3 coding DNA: TGTGCCAGCAGCTTAGCTGCAGTTATAAACTATGGCTACACCTTC. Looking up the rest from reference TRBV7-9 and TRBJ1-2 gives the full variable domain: DTGVSQNPRHKITKRGQNVTFRCDPISEHNRLYWYRQTLGQGPEFLTYFQNEAQLEKSRLLSDRFSAERPKGSFSTLEIQRTEQGDSAMYLCASSLAAVINYGYTFGSGTRLTVV.

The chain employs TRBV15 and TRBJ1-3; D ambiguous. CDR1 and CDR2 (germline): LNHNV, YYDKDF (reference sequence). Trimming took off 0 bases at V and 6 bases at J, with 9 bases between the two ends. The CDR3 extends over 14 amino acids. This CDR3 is CATSREYMANTIYF. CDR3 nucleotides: TGTGCCACCAGCAGAGAGTATATGGCAAACACCATATATTTT. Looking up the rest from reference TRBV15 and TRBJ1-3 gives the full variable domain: DAMVIQNPRYQVTQFGKPVTLSCSQTLNHNVMYWYQQKSSQAPKLLFHYYDKDFNNEADTPDNFQSRRPNTSFCFLDIRSPGLGDTAMYLCATSREYMANTIYFGEGSWLTVV.

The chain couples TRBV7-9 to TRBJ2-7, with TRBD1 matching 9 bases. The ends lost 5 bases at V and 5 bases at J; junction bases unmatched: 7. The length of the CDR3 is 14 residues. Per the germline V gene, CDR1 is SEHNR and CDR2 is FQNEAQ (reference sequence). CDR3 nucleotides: TGTGCCAGCAGCGGACAGGGGTTCCTACACGAGCAGTACTTC. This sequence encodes CASSGQGFLHEQYF.

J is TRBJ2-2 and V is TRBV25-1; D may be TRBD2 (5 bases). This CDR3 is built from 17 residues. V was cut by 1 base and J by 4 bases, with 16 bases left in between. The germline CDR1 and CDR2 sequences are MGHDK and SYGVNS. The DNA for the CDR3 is TGTGCCAGCAGTGAATCCTTATGGACGGACTTCACCGGGGAGCTGTTTTTT. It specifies CASSESLWTDFTGELFF.

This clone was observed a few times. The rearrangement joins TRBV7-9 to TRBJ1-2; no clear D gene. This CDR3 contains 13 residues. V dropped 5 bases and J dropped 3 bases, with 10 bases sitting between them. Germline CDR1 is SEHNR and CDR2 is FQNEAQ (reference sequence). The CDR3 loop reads CASSPGDHYGYTF. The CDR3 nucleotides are TGTGCCAGCAGCCCGGGTGACCACTATGGCTACACCTTC.

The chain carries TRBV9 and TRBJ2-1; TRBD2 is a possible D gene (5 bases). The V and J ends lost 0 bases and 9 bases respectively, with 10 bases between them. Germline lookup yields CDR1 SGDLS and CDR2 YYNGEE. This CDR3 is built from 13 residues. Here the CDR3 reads CASSVGLKIEQFF. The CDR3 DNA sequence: TGTGCCAGCAGCGTAGGACTAAAGATTGAGCAGTTCTTC.

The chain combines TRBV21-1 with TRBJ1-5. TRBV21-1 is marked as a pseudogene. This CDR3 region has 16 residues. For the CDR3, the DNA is TGTGCCAGCAGCAAAGGAGGGCGTGTCGACAATCAGCCCCAGCATTTT. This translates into CASSKGGRVDNQPQHF.

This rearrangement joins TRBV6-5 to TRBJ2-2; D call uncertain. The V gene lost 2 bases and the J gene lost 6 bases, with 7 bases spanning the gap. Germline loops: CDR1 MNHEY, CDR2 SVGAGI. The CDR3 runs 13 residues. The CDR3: CASSYTGSGELFF. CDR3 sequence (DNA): TGTGCCAGCAGTTACACTGGGTCCGGGGAGCTGTTTTTT.

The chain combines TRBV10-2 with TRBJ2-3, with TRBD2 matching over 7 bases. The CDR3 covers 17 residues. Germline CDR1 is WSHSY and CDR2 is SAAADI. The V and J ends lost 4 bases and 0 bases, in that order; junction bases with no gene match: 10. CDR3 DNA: TGCGCCAGCAGTGGTGAGCCCGGGAGGACTAGCACAGATACGCAGTATTTT. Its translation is CASSGEPGRTSTDTQYF.

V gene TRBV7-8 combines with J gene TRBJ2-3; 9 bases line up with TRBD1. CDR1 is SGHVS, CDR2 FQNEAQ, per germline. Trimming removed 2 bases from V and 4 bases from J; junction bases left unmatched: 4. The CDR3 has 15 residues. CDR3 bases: TGTGCCAGCAGCTTAACAGGGGGCGCCGCAGATACGCAGTATTTT. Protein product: CASSLTGGAADTQYF. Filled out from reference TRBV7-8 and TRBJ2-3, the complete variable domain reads GAGVSQSPRYKVAKRGQDVALRCDPISGHVSLFWYQQALGQGPEFLTYFQNEAQLDKSGLPSDRFFAERPEGSVSTLKIQRTQQEDSAVYLCASSLTGGAADTQYFGPGTRLTVL.